Below are 3 T cell receptor beta chains sequenced from a single sample in a study of blood T cell repertoires in COVID-19. Produced via immunoSEQ multiplex PCR; TCRdb's table is partial and in-frame only. The sample lists under 300,000 clones, over 75% occurring once. The source material was PBMCs or T cells enriched from blood (not recorded which). The origin of the receptors is a woman aged 25 to 39 who had recovered from COVID-19.

J is TRBJ2-1 and V is TRBV3-1 (or the pseudogene TRBV3-2), with TRBD2 identical over 7 bases. Germline lookup yields CDR1 LGHDT and CDR2 YNNKEL (reference sequence). The CDR3 spans 14 residues. V lost 2 bases, J lost 6 bases, and 4 bases stayed unmatched. DNA of the CDR3: TGTGCCAGCAGCCAAAGCGGGACTCCCAATGAGCAGTTCTTC. As protein: CASSQSGTPNEQFF.

This chain uses TRBV6-5 with TRBJ2-7, with 8 bases identical to TRBD1. The V gene end was trimmed by 1 base and the J gene end by 0 bases; junction bases not matched to a gene: 2. Per germline, CDR1 MNHEY and CDR2 SVGAGI. This CDR3 is 15 amino acids long. CDR3 DNA sequence: TGTGCCAGCAGTTACTGGACAGGGAGCTCCTACGAGCAGTACTTC. As protein: CASSYWTGSSYEQYF.

The CDR3 protein is CASRRDRVNDEQYF. The DNA for the CDR3 is TGTGCCAGCAGGAGAGACAGGGTTAACGACGAGCAGTACTTC. The gene calls are TRBV6-5 and TRBJ2-7; 7 bases are a match to TRBD1. Germline CDR1 MNHEY, CDR2 SVGAGI. V shed 6 bases, J shed 5 bases, and the junction held 10 bases outside the gene matches. The length of the CDR3 is 14 residues.